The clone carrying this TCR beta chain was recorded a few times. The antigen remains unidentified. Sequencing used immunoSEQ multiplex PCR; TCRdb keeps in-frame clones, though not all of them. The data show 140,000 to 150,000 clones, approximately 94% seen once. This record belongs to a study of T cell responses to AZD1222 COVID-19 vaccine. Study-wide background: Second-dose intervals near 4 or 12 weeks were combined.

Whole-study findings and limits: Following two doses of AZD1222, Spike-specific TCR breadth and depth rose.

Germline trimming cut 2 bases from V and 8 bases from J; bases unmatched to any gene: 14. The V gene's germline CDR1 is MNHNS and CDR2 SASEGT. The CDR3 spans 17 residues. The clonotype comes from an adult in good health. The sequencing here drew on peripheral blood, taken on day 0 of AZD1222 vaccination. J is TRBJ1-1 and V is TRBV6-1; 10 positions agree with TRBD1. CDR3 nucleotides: TGTGCCAGCAGTGAACGAAGTTTGGTCGGGACAGGGGCGGAAGCTTTCTTT. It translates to CASSERSLVGTGAEAFF.